This T cell receptor (beta chain) was sequenced in a study of CXCR3-negative and CXCR3-positive naive CD8 T cells. Study results and caveats: The study inferred TCR strength from TRB CDR3 properties and found comparable surface CD5 between naive subsets. Fresh PBMCs served for most assays, and CXCR3 expression fell partially after cryopreservation.

The CDR3 consists of 13 residues. Germline V gene lookup returns CDR1 SQVTM and CDR2 ANQGSEA. As to this clonotype: Its antigen is not identified.

UMI labels and 5' RACE were used to prepare the TRB cDNA libraries. TCRdb reprocessed the 5' RACE reads and keeps a single row for each CDR3 protein, giving no DNA. The table lists roughly 40,000 distinct CDR3 sequences. Triplicate sorts, hundreds of thousands of cells apiece, were made for each CD8+ T cell subset. The sequence was collected from a human donor in good health. Some clones in this sample may be carry-over from other donors' samples. Sequencing was performed on memory CD8+ T cells from blood. The chain couples TRBV29-1 to TRBJ2-5; checking the TCRdb D call of TRBD1 is not possible without DNA. CDR3 amino acids: CSAGTGREETQYF.